Each of the 5 T cell receptor beta chains below was sequenced from the same sample in a study of CD8 T cells in Susac syndrome. Reverse transcription of about 0.5 to 1 ug RNA was carried out with random hexamers. From the immunoSEQ multiplex PCR reads, TCRdb called clonotypes with MiXCR, one entry per CDR3 protein. The sample yields about 110,000 distinct CDR3 sequences, less than 95% seen once. The sequenced material came from CD8+ T cells from PBMCs. The receptors come from a human donor with Susac syndrome.

The chain has TRBV7-6 and TRBJ2-2, with 8 bases aligning to TRBD1. The V gene's germline CDR1 is SGHVS and CDR2 FNYEAQ. CDR3 size: 14 residues. V shed 5 bases and J 9 bases; nucleotides not matched to a gene: 8. The DNA of the CDR3 is TGTGCCAGCAGCGTCAGCAGGGGGCCGCGGGAGCTGTTTTTT. It yields the protein CASSVSRGPRELFF.

The chain recombines TRBV12-5 with TRBJ2-1, with 9 bases fitting TRBD1. CDR3 length: 15 residues. J lost 9 bases, V lost 5 bases, and 11 bases had no gene match. Germline lookup yields CDR1 LGHNT and CDR2 FRNRAP. DNA of the CDR3: TGTGCTAGTGGTCTCCCGGGACAGGGTCAGGCTGAGCAGTTCTTC. Protein sequence: CASGLPGQGQAEQFF.

V gene TRBV4-1 combines with J gene TRBJ1-2, with D perhaps TRBD1 (5 bases). The CDR3 spans 15 residues. From germline, CDR1 is MGHRA and CDR2 YSYEKL. The germline V and J ends were trimmed by 3 bases and 4 bases, with 15 bases remaining between them. The CDR3 loop reads CASSQRRGEGYGYTF. The DNA for the CDR3 is TGCGCCAGCAGCCAGAGGAGGGGCGAAGGCTATGGCTACACCTTC.

This chain links TRBV9 with TRBJ1-2, with D perhaps TRBD1 (6 bases). The CDR3 has 15 amino acids. The V end was cut by 0 bases, the J end by 8 bases, with 17 bases between. Germline CDR1 SGDLS, CDR2 YYNGEE. CDR3 region: CASSVAKTGPRGYTF. CDR3 nucleotides: TGTGCCAGCAGCGTAGCTAAAACAGGGCCCAGGGGCTACACCTTC.

The J gene is TRBJ1-1, the V gene TRBV5-1; D might be TRBD1 (5 bases). The CDR3 is 13 amino acids. The V end was cut by 4 bases, the J end by 1 base, with 8 bases between. CDR1 and CDR2 (germline): SGHRS, YFSETQ. CDR3 nucleotides: TGCGCCAGCAGCGGGACCAAGAACACTGAAGCTTTCTTT. Translation: CASSGTKNTEAFF.